This TCR beta chain was recorded in a study of T-cell reconstitution after alpha-beta-depleted transplantation in children. Study-level results: T cells produced anew were the main source of T-cell counts and diversity one year after transplant. The high TCRbeta diversity at day 60 in some patients came from surviving recipient T cells and thymic progenitors. Several hundred expanded graft clones reportedly gave rise to the alpha-beta T cells present about two months after transplant.

It was with unique molecular identifiers that the TCRbeta library was prepared. TCRdb fed the PCR reads into MiXCR, producing one record per CDR3 protein. This table has a few hundred thousand distinct CDR3 sequences, 10% appearing once. This clonotype was seen at least ten times. Its target is unknown. From germline, CDR1 is SEHNR and CDR2 FQNEAQ (reference sequence). CDR3 size: 17 residues. V shed 5 bases and J 5 bases; nucleotides not matched to a gene: 11. This sequence originates from a boy under two years old with acute myeloid leukemia, due to receive a stem cell transplant. The source material was PBMCs, sampled before TCRalphabeta/CD19-depleted stem cell transplant. V gene TRBV7-9 combines with J gene TRBJ2-5, with 13 bases aligning to TRBD2. The CDR3 reads CASSAGLAGAFFETQYF. The CDR3 bases are TGTGCCAGCAGCGCCGGACTAGCGGGAGCCTTTTTCGAGACCCAGTACTTC.